These 8 T cell receptor beta chains were sequenced from one sample in a study of siplizumab effects on memory and regulatory T cells. Antigens of these TCRs are unknown. Kept together in coculture, the mixed lymphocyte reaction cells spent 6 days at 37°C. TCRdb keeps only in-frame clones here, not all; method: immunoSEQ multiplex PCR. The profile shows approximately 20,000 clones, about 45% of them singletons. Specimen: CFSE-low (dividing) CD4+ T cells sorted from an allogeneic mixed lymphocyte reaction. All receptors derive from a human donor in good health; the cells came from an allogeneic mixed lymphocyte reaction. Some clones in this sample may be carry-over from other donors' samples.

This clone counts as medium-sized. In DNA, the CDR3 is TGTGCCAGTAGTATAGCACGGAACACTGAAGCTTTCTTT. The encoded protein is CASSIARNTEAFF. The chain is built from TRBV19 and TRBJ1-1; no reliable D call. The CDR3 spans 13 residues. Between the trimmed V and J ends, which lost 1 base and 1 base, there was a span of 4 bases. CDR1 LNHDA and CDR2 SQIVND come from the germline V gene (reference sequence).

The rearrangement uses TRBV11-2 and TRBJ1-1; tentative D call: TRBD1 (5 bases). CDR3 length equals 14 residues. Germline CDR1 is SGHAT and CDR2 is FQNNGV. Trimming removed 3 bases from V and 4 bases from J, with 12 bases in between. The CDR3: CASSFTPGITEAFF. In nucleotides, the CDR3 is TGTGCCAGCAGCTTTACCCCAGGGATCACTGAAGCTTTCTTT.

The V call is TRBV6-6, the J call TRBJ2-7, with D possibly TRBD1 on 6 matching bases. This CDR3 region has 14 residues. Trimming removed 6 bases from V and 2 bases from J, with 14 bases in between. Germline V gene lookup returns CDR1 MNHNY and CDR2 SVGAGI (reference sequence). The CDR3 region is CASREQGRTYEQYF. For the CDR3, the DNA is TGTGCCAGCAGGGAACAGGGCAGAACCTACGAGCAGTACTTC.

In its sample, this clone is medium-sized. The genes are TRBV5-1 and TRBJ2-1; no reliable D call. The ends were cut back, 1 base at V and 9 bases at J, with 17 bases in the middle. The CDR3 has 15 amino acids. CDR1 and CDR2 (germline): SGHRS, YFSETQ. CDR3 amino acids: CASSLLGSVSGEQFF. CDR3 DNA sequence: TGCGCCAGCAGCTTGCTGGGTTCTGTATCTGGTGAGCAGTTCTTC.

The chain couples TRBV7-9 to TRBJ2-1; a possible D gene is TRBD1 (5 bases). The CDR3 extends over 13 amino acids. Germline lookup yields CDR1 SEHNR and CDR2 FQNEAQ (reference sequence). The V end lost 4 bases, the J end lost 2 bases, and 6 bases lay between the germline ends. In DNA, the CDR3 is TGTGCCAGCAGCTCAGGGACCTACAATGAGCAGTTCTTC. Translated, it gives CASSSGTYNEQFF.

The rearrangement links TRBV18 to TRBJ1-4; 8 bases map to TRBD1. CDR1 is KGHSH and CDR2 is LQKENI in the germline V gene. The CDR3 is 15 residues long. The ends lost 3 bases at V and 8 bases at J; junction bases unmatched: 8. This chain's CDR3 is CASSPQQGDGEKLFF. In nucleotides, the CDR3 is TGTGCCAGCTCACCGCAACAGGGGGACGGAGAAAAACTGTTTTTT.

V gene TRBV2 combines with J gene TRBJ1-1, with TRBD1 matching 9 bases. J was trimmed by 5 bases and V by 4 bases; bases with no gene match: 5. Germline V CDR1 and CDR2: SNHLY, FYNNEI. This CDR3 has 14 amino acids. The CDR3 loop is CASSVHRGRTEAFF. DNA for the CDR3: TGTGCCAGCAGTGTACACAGGGGGCGGACTGAAGCTTTCTTT.

The chain has TRBV6-6 and TRBJ2-7, with 9 bases that match TRBD1. The CDR3 loop spans 15 amino acids. With V trimmed by 2 bases and J by 3 bases, 5 bases remained unmatched. Germline values: CDR1 MNHNY, CDR2 SVGAGI (reference sequence). The CDR3 nucleotides read TGTGCCAGCAGTTACGCCGGGACAGGGAACTACGAGCAGTACTTC. Translating it yields CASSYAGTGNYEQYF.